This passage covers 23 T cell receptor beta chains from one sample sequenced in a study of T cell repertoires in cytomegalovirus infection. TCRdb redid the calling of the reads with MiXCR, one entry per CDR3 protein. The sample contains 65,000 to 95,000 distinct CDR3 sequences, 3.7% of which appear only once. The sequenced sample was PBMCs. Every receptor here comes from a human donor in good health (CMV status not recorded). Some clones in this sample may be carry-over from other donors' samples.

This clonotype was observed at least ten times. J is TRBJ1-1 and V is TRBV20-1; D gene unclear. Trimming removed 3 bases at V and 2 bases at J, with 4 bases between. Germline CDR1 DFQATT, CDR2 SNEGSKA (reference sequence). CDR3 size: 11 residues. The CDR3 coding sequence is TGCAGTGCTAGGGTAAACACTGAAGCTTTCTTT. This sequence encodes CSARVNTEAFF.

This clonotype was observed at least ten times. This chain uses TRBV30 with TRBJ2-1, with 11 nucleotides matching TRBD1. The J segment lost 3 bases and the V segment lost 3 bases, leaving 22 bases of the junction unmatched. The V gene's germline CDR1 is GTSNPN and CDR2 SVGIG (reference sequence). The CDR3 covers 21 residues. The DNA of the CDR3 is TGTGCCTGGAGAGGGACAGGGGGAAAGAAGGGACCCCCTAGGCTCTACAATGAGCAGTTCTTC. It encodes CAWRGTGGKKGPPRLYNEQFF. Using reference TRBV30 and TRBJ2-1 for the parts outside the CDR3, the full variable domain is SQTIHQWPATLVQPVGSPLSLECTVEGTSNPNLYWYRQAAGRGLQLLFYSVGIGQISSEVPQNLSASRPQDRQFILSSKKLLLSDSGFYLCAWRGTGGKKGPPRLYNEQFFGPGTRLTVL.

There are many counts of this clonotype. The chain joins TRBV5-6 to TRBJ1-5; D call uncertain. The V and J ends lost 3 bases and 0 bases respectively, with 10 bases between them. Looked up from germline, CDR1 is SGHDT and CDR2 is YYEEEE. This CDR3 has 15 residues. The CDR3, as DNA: TGTGCCAGCAGCTCTGAGAGTTATAGCAATCAGCCCCAGCATTTT. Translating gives CASSSESYSNQPQHF.

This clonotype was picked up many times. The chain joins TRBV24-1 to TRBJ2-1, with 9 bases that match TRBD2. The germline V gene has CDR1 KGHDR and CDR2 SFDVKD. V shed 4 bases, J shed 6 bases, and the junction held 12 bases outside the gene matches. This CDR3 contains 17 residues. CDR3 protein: CATSESLGAGGGNEQFF. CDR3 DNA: TGTGCCACCAGTGAATCTCTCGGGGCGGGAGGGGGCAATGAGCAGTTCTTC.

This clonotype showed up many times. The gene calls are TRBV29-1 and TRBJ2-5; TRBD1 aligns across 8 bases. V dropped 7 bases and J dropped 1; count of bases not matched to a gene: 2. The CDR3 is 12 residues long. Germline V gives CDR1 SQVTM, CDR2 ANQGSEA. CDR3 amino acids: CSAGQGQETQYF. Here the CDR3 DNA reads TGCAGCGCCGGACAGGGCCAAGAGACCCAGTACTTC.

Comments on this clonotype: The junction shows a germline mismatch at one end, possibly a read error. The CDR3 sequence: CASTPGLAGGNEQLF. DNA for the CDR3: TGTGCCAGCACCCCCGGACTAGCGGGGGGCAATGAGCAGTTATTC. The chain uses TRBV7-2 and TRBJ2-1; 14 bases line up with TRBD2. The CDR3 spans 15 residues. Germline V gives CDR1 SGHTA, CDR2 FQGNSA.

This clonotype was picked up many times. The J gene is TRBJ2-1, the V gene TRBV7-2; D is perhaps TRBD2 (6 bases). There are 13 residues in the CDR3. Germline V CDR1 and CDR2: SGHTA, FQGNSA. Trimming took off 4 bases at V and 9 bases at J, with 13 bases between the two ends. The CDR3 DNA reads TGTGCCAGCAGCTCGACTAGTTCCGGTGAGCAGTTCTTC. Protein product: CASSSTSSGEQFF.

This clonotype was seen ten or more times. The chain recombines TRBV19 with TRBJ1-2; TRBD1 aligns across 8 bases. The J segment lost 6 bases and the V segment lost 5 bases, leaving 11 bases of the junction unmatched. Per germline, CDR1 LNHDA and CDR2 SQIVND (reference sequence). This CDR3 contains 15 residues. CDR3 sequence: CASSADQDRADGYTF. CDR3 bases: TGTGCCAGTAGTGCGGACCAGGACAGGGCGGATGGCTACACCTTC.

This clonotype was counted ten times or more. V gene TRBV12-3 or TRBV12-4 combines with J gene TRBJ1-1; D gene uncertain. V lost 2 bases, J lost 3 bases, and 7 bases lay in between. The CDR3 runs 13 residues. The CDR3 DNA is TGTGCCAGCAGTTTATACCCGGACACTGAAGCTTTCTTT. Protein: CASSLYPDTEAFF.

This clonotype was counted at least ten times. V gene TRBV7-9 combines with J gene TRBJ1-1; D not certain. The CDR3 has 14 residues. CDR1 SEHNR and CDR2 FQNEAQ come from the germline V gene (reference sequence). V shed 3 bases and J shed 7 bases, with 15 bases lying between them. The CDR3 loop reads CASSFRIAAGEAFF. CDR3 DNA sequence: TGTGCCAGCAGCTTTAGGATTGCGGCAGGTGAAGCTTTCTTT.

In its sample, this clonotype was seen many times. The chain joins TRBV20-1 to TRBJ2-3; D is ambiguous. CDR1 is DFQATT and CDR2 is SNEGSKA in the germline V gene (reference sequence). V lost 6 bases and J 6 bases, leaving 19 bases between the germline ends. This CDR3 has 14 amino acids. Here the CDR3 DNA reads TGCAGTGCCCGTAGCAGTTTCAGCCCGGATACGCAGTATTTT. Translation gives CSARSSFSPDTQYF.

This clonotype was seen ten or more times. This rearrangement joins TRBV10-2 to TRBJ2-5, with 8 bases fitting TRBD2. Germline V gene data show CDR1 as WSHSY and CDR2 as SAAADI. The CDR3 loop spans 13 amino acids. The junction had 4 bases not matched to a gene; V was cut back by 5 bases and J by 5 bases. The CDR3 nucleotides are TGCGCCAGCAGTCAGAAGCGGGGGGAGACCCAGTACTTC. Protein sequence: CASSQKRGETQYF.

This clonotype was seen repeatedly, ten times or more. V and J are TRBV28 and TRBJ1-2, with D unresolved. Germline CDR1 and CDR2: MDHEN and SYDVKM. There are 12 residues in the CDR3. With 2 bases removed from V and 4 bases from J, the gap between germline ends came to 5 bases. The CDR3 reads CASSLMRYGYTF. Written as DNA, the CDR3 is TGTGCCAGCAGTTTAATGCGCTATGGCTACACCTTC.

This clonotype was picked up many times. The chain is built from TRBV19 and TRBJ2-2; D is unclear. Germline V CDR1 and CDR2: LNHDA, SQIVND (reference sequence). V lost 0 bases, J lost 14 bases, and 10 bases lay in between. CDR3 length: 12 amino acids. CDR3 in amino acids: CASSIDVRYLFF. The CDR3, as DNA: TGTGCCAGTAGTATAGATGTTCGGTACCTGTTTTTT.

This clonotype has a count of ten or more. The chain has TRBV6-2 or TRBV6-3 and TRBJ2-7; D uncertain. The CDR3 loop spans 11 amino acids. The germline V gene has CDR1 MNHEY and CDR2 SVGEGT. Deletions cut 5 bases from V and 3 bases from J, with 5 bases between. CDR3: CASSGFYEQYF. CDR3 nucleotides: TGTGCCAGCAGTGGATTCTACGAGCAGTACTTC.

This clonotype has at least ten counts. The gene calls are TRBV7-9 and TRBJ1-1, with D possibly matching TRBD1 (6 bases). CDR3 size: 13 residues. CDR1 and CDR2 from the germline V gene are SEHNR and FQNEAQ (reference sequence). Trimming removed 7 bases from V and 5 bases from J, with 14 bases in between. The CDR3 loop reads CASTQQGATEAFF. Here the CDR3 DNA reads TGTGCCAGCACCCAACAGGGCGCGACTGAAGCTTTCTTT.

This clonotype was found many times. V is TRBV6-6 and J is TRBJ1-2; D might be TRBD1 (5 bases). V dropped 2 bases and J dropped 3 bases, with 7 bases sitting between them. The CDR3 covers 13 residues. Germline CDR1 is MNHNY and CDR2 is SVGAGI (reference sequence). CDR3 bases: TGTGCCAGCAGTTACGAGACAGACTATGGCTACACCTTC. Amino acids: CASSYETDYGYTF.

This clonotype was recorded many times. The CDR3 reads CASSEGVRGQPQHF. The CDR3 DNA sequence: TGTGCCAGCAGTGAAGGGGTTAGGGGGCAGCCCCAGCATTTT. The V and J genes are TRBV6-1 and TRBJ1-5, with TRBD1 as a possible D gene (6 bases). The CDR3 is 14 amino acids. Trimming pared 1 base from V and 7 bases from J, leaving 11 bases between. In germline, CDR1 is MNHNS, CDR2 SASEGT.

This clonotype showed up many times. CDR3 DNA: TGTGCCAGCAGTTACTCGCCACAGGAAGCTTTCTTT. The encoded protein is CASSYSPQEAFF. This chain uses TRBV6-2 or TRBV6-3 with TRBJ1-1, with unresolved D. The CDR3 covers 12 residues. V was trimmed by 0 bases and J by 8 bases, leaving 7 bases between them. CDR1 is MNHEY and CDR2 is SVGEGT in the germline V gene.

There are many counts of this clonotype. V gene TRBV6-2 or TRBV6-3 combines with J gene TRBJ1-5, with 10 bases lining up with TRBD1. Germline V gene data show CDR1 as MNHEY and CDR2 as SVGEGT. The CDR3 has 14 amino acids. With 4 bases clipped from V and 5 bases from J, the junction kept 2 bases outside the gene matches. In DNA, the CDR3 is TGTGCCAGCAGTTGGACAGGGGGTGATCAGCCCCAGCATTTT. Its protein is CASSWTGGDQPQHF.

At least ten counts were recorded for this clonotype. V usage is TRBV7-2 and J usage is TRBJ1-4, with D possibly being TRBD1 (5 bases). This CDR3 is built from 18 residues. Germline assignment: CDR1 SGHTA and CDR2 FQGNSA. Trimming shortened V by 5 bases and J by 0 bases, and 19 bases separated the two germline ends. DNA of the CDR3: TGTGCCAGCAGCCCCAGGCCACTTGACAGAGCAACTAATGAAAAACTGTTTTTT. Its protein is CASSPRPLDRATNEKLFF.

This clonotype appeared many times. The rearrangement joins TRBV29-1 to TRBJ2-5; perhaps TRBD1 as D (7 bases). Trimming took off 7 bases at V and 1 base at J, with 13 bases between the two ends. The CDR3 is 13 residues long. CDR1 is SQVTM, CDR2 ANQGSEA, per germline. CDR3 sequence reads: CSGGGGTQETQYF. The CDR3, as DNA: TGCAGCGGAGGGGGCGGGACCCAAGAGACCCAGTACTTC. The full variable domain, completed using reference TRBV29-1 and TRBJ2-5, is SAVISQKPSRDICQRGTSLTIQCQVDSQVTMMFWYRQQPGQSLTLIATANQGSEATYESGFVIDKFPISRPNLTFSTLTVSNMSPEDSSIYLCSGGGGTQETQYFGPGTRLLVL.

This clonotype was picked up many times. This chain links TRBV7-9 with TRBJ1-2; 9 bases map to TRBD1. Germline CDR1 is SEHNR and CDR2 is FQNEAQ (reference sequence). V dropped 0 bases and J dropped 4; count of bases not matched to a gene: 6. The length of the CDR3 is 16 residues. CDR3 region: CASSLADRQGGYGYTF. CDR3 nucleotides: TGTGCCAGCAGCTTAGCCGATCGACAGGGGGGCTATGGCTACACCTTC.